The clone carrying this T cell receptor (beta chain) was seen many times. What it binds is unknown. This sample stems from a study of CD8 T cells in ankylosing spondylitis. Using quantitative 5'-RACE with molecular barcodes, the authors made TCR beta libraries. In TCRdb, the 5' RACE reads were re-called with MiXCR into one record per CDR3 protein. Of 150,000 to 200,000 distinct CDR3 sequences in the sample, approximately 12% are singletons; the top ten hold 9.5% to 12%. Broader study findings: Ankylosing spondylitis blood appeared to be characterized by a TCR beta motif of under ten highly homologous variants. In peripheral blood, disease-linked CD8+ clones occurred at relatively low frequencies.

Per germline, CDR1 SQVTM and CDR2 ANQGSEA. The CDR3 is 13 amino acids. The junction had 7 bases not matched to a gene; V was cut back by 4 bases and J by 7 bases. The V and J genes are TRBV29-1 and TRBJ2-1; the match to TRBD2 covers 7 bases. The specimen sequenced was blood, either unsorted or a sorted T cell fraction (not recorded which). The receptor was derived from a female donor with ankylosing spondylitis or in good health (not recorded which). The CDR3 is CSVGTSYRNEQFF. As DNA, the CDR3 is TGCAGCGTTGGGACTAGTTACCGGAATGAGCAGTTCTTC.